This TCR beta chain was recovered during a study of beta chain features in type 1 diabetes. The wider study: No age, gender or cell yield differences were seen between patients and healthy donors.

cDNA synthesis used the whole RNA isolate, giving expressed TCRB sequences. The assay was immunoSEQ multiplex PCR, and TCRdb's table has in-frame clones only and misses some. Of 60,000 or so clones in the sample, roughly 60% were seen once. Germline assignment: CDR1 SGHDT and CDR2 YYEEEE. The ends were cut back, 0 bases at V and 0 bases at J, with 3 bases in the middle. The CDR3 is made up of 13 amino acids. It was one heparinised blood draw, averaging approximately 100 mL, that each donor gave. Sequenced: Tregs from blood. This rearrangement joins TRBV5-6 to TRBJ1-2; D not resolved. The TCR comes from a woman younger than 30 in good health. The CDR3 DNA is TGTGCCAGCAGCTTGGTAGCTAACTATGGCTACACCTTC. This encodes CASSLVANYGYTF.